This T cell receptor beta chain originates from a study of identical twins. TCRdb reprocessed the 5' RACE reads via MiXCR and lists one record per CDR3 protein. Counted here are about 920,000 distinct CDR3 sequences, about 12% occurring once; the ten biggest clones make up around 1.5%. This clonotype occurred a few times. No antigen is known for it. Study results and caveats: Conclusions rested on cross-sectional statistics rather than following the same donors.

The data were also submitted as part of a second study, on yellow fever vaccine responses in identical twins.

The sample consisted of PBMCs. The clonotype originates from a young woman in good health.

The CDR3 region is CATSRDRDRGDTEAFF. CDR3 in DNA: TGTGCCACCAGCAGAGATCGCGACAGGGGGGACACTGAAGCTTTCTTT. The chain joins TRBV15 to TRBJ1-1; 9 bases line up with TRBD1. The CDR3 sequence is 16 residues long. Unmatched junction bases numbered 5, after V lost 0 bases and J lost 3 bases. Germline V gene sequence: CDR1 LNHNV, CDR2 YYDKDF (reference sequence).